The present TCR beta chain was sequenced within a study of blood T cells in healthy people across ages. Broader study findings: Comparison with aged donors showed that long-lived donors had more naive CD4+ cells and higher diversity.

V was pared by 7 bases and J by 4 bases, with 3 bases of the junction left unmatched. The CDR3 has 13 amino acids. Looked up from germline, CDR1 is SGHTA and CDR2 is FQGNSA. This clonotype has just a few counts. Its specificity is unknown. PCR was performed a second time for about 7 to 12 cycles using a sample-barcoded 5' primer and a J-beta primer mix. MiXCR was run by TCRdb on the 5' RACE reads, yielding one entry per CDR3 protein. The table records roughly 1,100,000 distinct CDR3 sequences, approximately 25% of them present only once. The authors isolated at least 6 million PBMCs per sample. The sample was also reused in another study, on T cells of mothers and their children. That paper notes: Versus unrelated pairs, overlap was slightly higher in related mother-child pairs, without reaching significance.

This receptor was identified in a girl aged 2-9 years in good health. The sample was blood. The genes are TRBV7-2 and TRBJ2-7, with TRBD2 matching over 11 bases. The CDR3 is CASTTSGSYEQYF. The CDR3 DNA sequence: TGTGCCAGCACAACTAGCGGGAGTTACGAGCAGTACTTC.